This T cell receptor beta chain is from a study of radiation and T cells in renal cell carcinoma (dated by TCRdb to 2019 to 2021). About the study as a whole: Samples came from a clinical trial, in which primary renal cell carcinomas received 15 Gy stereotactic body radiation therapy followed by nephrectomy 4 weeks later. In total, fewer than 55 samples, comprising some 25 tumors and some 27 peripheral blood samples, were subjected to TCR beta sequencing. In the approximately 53 samples combined, fewer than 5 million unique CDR3 nucleotide sequences were found, encoding 2.5 million or so unique CDR3 amino acid sequences. Study-level results and caveats: An increase in top tumor clonotypes in blood was observed from baseline to 2 weeks post-radiation, followed by contraction by 4 weeks, which was taken to suggest transient expansion of tumor-resident clones. Because the trial had a single-armed design, the trial could not examine how radiation dose or scheduling affected the TCR repertoire. Because pretreatment tumor biopsies were not available, the baseline intratumoral presence of clonotypes could not be determined. Tracking of blood repertoire dynamics stopped at roughly 29 days after treatment, with no follow-up past that point.

The sample's time point, from its label and the paper: baseline pretreatment blood. According to the study, the label for this sample's treatment or condition signals: 15 Gy SBRT to primary tumor, nephrectomy 4 weeks later. Serial peripheral blood from radiation-treated patients was sampled at baseline, 2 weeks and 4 weeks after SBRT to track tumor-enriched clonotypes. Every patient's renal cell carcinoma showed clear cell pathology. Genomic DNA for TCR sequencing was prepared using the QIAamp DNA Blood Mini Kit (Qiagen). The analyses included just those samples that passed every quality control check. V lost 4 bases and J lost 6 bases, and the count of bases not matched to a germline gene is 6. CDR1 and CDR2 were assigned from the germline V gene as SGDLS and YYNGEE. From its cysteine to its phenylalanine, the CDR3 spans 14 amino acids. Here the CDR3 DNA is all that survives: 42 bases in frame from base 1.

Following the manufacturer's recommendations, the immunoSEQ kit was used to generate TCR beta libraries from genomic DNA. To prepare libraries, a first multiplex PCR with proprietary primers was run, followed by a second PCR that added unique barcodes, and a bead cleanup was done after each round. A kit-provided positive control reaction and a negative control reaction were included in every sample batch. The final libraries underwent checking on an Agilent 4200 TapeStation D1000 ScreenTape, volumetric pooling, and quantification by qPCR. Sequencing was performed on an Illumina NextSeq500 with a MidOutput 150-cycle cartridge, and 156 Read1 and 15 Index1 cycles were run with kit custom primers. The pooled library was loaded at approximately 1 pM, with a roughly 20% PhiX control spiked in. The authors processed their data as follows. Vendor-processed data were analyzed in R, and a clonotype was defined as all T cells sharing the same CDR3 nucleotide sequence. In the clone abundance analyses, frequencies were normalized to the 10,000 most abundant clones in each sample. Before analysis, public T cell clones were removed, and these numbered fewer than six per sample on average. An abundance difference of at least 32-fold between compartments was the criterion for calling clonotypes tumor-enriched or baseline blood-enriched. A beta-binomial differential abundance model was used to identify clonotypes that were expanded or contracted between blood time points. Similarity between tumor and blood repertoires was quantified using the Baroni-Urbani and Buser coefficient, and groups were compared with two-tailed Wilcoxon tests in R. As stored in TCRdb, this immuneACCESS dataset retains in-frame rearrangements with V and J assigned. A fraction of the clones does not appear; measured against another copy, unresolved V genes explain less than half of the discrepancy, and the remainder lacks a known reason. V and J calls and clone size are copied from that table; D and trimming were computed from the DNA. In this sample the table shows 130,000 to 150,000 clones, 70% to 90% of which occur a single time. The top ten clones comprise around 12% of the sample.

On this clone itself: Its antigen remains undetermined. No much larger clone exists at a distance of one base, and base qualities are not known.

Recombination linked TRBV9 to TRBJ1-4; the junction holds 7 bases that match TRBD1. The input for sequencing was blood, taken from a patient whose treatment included radiotherapy and nephrectomy. This clonotype originated in a woman between 50 and 59 years old with renal cell carcinoma. The CDR3 corresponds to CASSPSGTDEKLFF. The DNA sequence is TGTGCCAGCAGCCCCTCCGGGACAGATGAAAAACTGTTTTTT.